The sequence of this TCR beta chain was determined in a study of blood T cell repertoires in COVID-19. Study overall: Acute-phase and convalescent COVID-19 samples originated in the United States, Italy and Spain. In each case, the material was cDNA or gDNA derived from T cells, B-cell-depleted T cells, or PBMCs.

Trimming removed 5 bases from V and 4 bases from J; junction bases left unmatched: 8. The CDR3 runs 16 residues. CDR1 and CDR2 from the germline V gene are MDHEN and SYDVKM. Per the original data handling: From reference gene primer amplification, estimates of nucleated cell counts were derived. TCRdb's copy holds only in-frame clones and misses some; the assay was immunoSEQ multiplex PCR. V, J and clone size are those of that table, while D and trimming were read from the DNA. The sample shows under 100,000 clones, around nine tenths of them seen only once. The sample consisted of peripheral blood. This sequence originates from a man aged 30 to 39 with acute or convalescent COVID-19. The chain links TRBV28 to TRBJ2-2, with 9 bases identical to TRBD1. The DNA of the CDR3 is TGTGCCAGCAGTGGTAACAGGGGGCAGGGCACCGGGGAGCTGTTTTTT. Residues: CASSGNRGQGTGELFF.